This passage covers 13 T cell receptor beta chains from one sample sequenced in a study of cytomegalovirus exposure and HLA in healthy donors. It was with 60 Vbeta and 13 Jbeta primers that the PCR ran. Profiling relied on immunoSEQ multiplex PCR, and the TCRdb table lists in-frame clones only, not all of them. Counted here are around 150,000 clones, around 82% occurring once; the ten biggest clones make up about 2.2%. Material for sequencing was PBMCs. Receptor source: a man aged 45-65 years in good health and CMV-seronegative.

In regard to this clone: Other DNA sequences in this specimen translate into the identical CDR3. The chain has TRBV7-9 and TRBJ1-5; 7 bases are a match to TRBD1. CDR3 length equals 14 residues. V was pared by 5 bases and J by 1 base, with 2 bases of the junction left unmatched. Germline-derived CDR1 and CDR2 are SEHNR and FQNEAQ (reference sequence). The CDR3 loop reads CASSRDSSNQPQHF. DNA for the CDR3: TGTGCCAGCAGCCGGGACAGCAGCAATCAGCCCCAGCATTTT. The variable domain in full, completed from reference TRBV7-9 and TRBJ1-5, reads DTGVSQNPRHKITKRGQNVTFRCDPISEHNRLYWYRQTLGQGPEFLTYFQNEAQLEKSRLLSDRFSAERPKGSFSTLEIQRTEQGDSAMYLCASSRDSSNQPQHFGDGTRLSIL.

This CDR3 reads CASSMTSGQETQYF. Here the CDR3 DNA reads TGTGCCAGTAGTATGACTAGTGGCCAAGAGACCCAGTACTTC. J is TRBJ2-5 and V is TRBV19, with a possible D match to TRBD2 (6 bases). The CDR3 covers 14 residues. V lost 3 bases, J lost 1 base, and 9 bases lay in between. Germline loops: CDR1 LNHDA, CDR2 SQIVND (reference sequence).

The chain carries TRBV5-1 and TRBJ1-2, with D unresolved. This CDR3 spans 12 amino acids. Trimming stripped 4 bases from V and 5 bases from J, with 9 bases between. Looked up from germline, CDR1 is SGHRS and CDR2 is YFSETQ. The CDR3 loop reads CASSPTGYGYTF. The CDR3 DNA sequence: TGCGCCAGCAGCCCTACCGGGTATGGCTACACCTTC.

V usage is TRBV2 and J usage is TRBJ2-3; 7 bases are shared with TRBD1. Losses at the gene ends were 6 bases for V and 1 base for J; bases not matched to a gene: 7. Germline CDR1 and CDR2: SNHLY and FYNNEI. There are 15 residues in the CDR3. CDR3 region: CASSPEGAGTDTQYF. Here the CDR3 DNA reads TGTGCCAGCAGCCCAGAGGGGGCCGGCACAGATACGCAGTATTTT.

This clone is a singleton in its sample. The chain carries TRBV7-2 and TRBJ2-7; 11 nucleotides agree with TRBD1. V shed 7 bases and J 9 bases; nucleotides not matched to a gene: 11. Germline V lookup: CDR1 SGHTA, CDR2 FQGNSA. CDR3 length: 14 amino acids. CDR3 nucleotide sequence: TGTGCCAGCACCGTGACCGGGACAGGGGGAGGGCAGTACTTC. It codes for CASTVTGTGGGQYF. The full variable domain, in which reference TRBV7-2 and TRBJ2-7 provide the parts outside the CDR3, is GAGVSQSPSNKVTEKGKDVELRCDPISGHTALYWYRQSLGQGLEFLIYFQGNSAPDKSGLPSDRFSAERTGGSVSTLTIQRTQQEDSAVYLCASTVTGTGGGQYFGPGTRLTVT.

This chain connects TRBV25-1 to TRBJ2-1; 7 bases map to TRBD1. With V trimmed by 2 bases and J by 0 bases, 4 bases remained unmatched. This CDR3 comprises 16 residues. Germline CDR1 reads MGHDK; CDR2 reads SYGVNS. The CDR3 DNA reads as TGTGCCAGCAGTGAAGACAGGGCAATCTCCTACAATGAGCAGTTCTTC. This sequence encodes CASSEDRAISYNEQFF.

For this clone: This sample includes further DNA sequences coding for the same CDR3. The gene calls are TRBV5-1 and TRBJ2-7; 8 nucleotides align to TRBD1. Germline-derived CDR1 and CDR2 are SGHRS and YFSETQ. V shed 2 bases, J shed 0 bases, and the junction held 1 base outside the gene matches. The CDR3 consists of 14 residues. Here the CDR3 reads CASSFGTGSYEQYF. The CDR3 DNA follows: TGCGCCAGCAGCTTTGGGACAGGCTCCTACGAGCAGTACTTC.

J is TRBJ2-7 and V is TRBV15; possibly TRBD2 for D (5 bases). This CDR3 has 14 residues. CDR1 and CDR2 (germline): LNHNV, YYDKDF (reference sequence). With 3 bases removed from V and 0 bases from J, the gap between germline ends came to 9 bases. The CDR3: CATSRAAGSYEQYF. The CDR3 region has the DNA TGTGCCACCAGCAGGGCCGCGGGCTCCTACGAGCAGTACTTC.

The J gene is TRBJ2-7, the V gene TRBV4-1; D might be TRBD1 (5 bases). V was trimmed by 0 bases and J by 5 bases, leaving 17 bases between them. Germline CDR1 MGHRA, CDR2 YSYEKL. The CDR3 contains 16 residues. The CDR3 DNA is TGCGCCAGCAGCCAAGAAAACAGGCCTTTGGTTGACGAGCAGTACTTC. Protein sequence: CASSQENRPLVDEQYF.

The V gene is TRBV6-5, the J gene TRBJ2-5, with D maybe TRBD2 (7 bases). The CDR3 has 15 residues. Germline CDR1 is MNHEY and CDR2 is SVGAGI. V lost 2 bases and J 4 bases, leaving 14 bases between the germline ends. The DNA for the CDR3 is TGTGCCAGCAGTTACCTTATGGGAGGGGGAGAGACCCAGTACTTC. This encodes CASSYLMGGGETQYF.

The genes are TRBV6-5 and TRBJ2-2; possible D gene TRBD2, 6 bases. CDR1 MNHEY and CDR2 SVGAGI come from the germline V gene. The ends were cut back, 6 bases at V and 6 bases at J, with 11 bases in the middle. The CDR3 length is 13 residues. CDR3 protein: CASRPEGAGELFF. The CDR3 region has the DNA TGTGCCAGCAGACCGGAGGGTGCCGGGGAGCTGTTTTTT.

This clone was counted a few times. The chain uses TRBV15 and TRBJ1-5; possibly TRBD1 for D (6 bases). From germline, CDR1 is LNHNV and CDR2 YYDKDF (reference sequence). The CDR3 is 15 amino acids. V lost 8 bases to trimming and J lost 2 bases, with 16 bases between them. In DNA form, the CDR3 reads TGTGCCACCGACCGAGGGCCAGGGGGCAATCAGCCCCAGCATTTT. Amino acids: CATDRGPGGNQPQHF. Filled out from reference TRBV15 and TRBJ1-5, the complete variable domain reads DAMVIQNPRYQVTQFGKPVTLSCSQTLNHNVMYWYQQKSSQAPKLLFHYYDKDFNNEADTPDNFQSRRPNTSFCFLDIRSPGLGDTAMYLCATDRGPGGNQPQHFGDGTRLSIL.

This clone was detected once. The chain employs TRBV18 and TRBJ1-6; 12 nucleotides match TRBD1. Germline loops: CDR1 KGHSH, CDR2 LQKENI. The CDR3 runs 19 residues. J gave up 5 bases and V 4 bases, and 12 bases lay outside the gene matches. The CDR3 sequence is CASSLPGQGAGSDNSPLHF. The CDR3 coding sequence is TGTGCCAGCTCACTTCCGGGACAGGGGGCGGGTTCTGATAATTCACCCCTCCACTTT.